This entry is about one TCR beta chain. Its antigen is still unknown. The data stem from a study of T cell repertoires in cytomegalovirus infection. Whole-study findings and limits: CMV-specific HLA-C-restricted TCR beta clonotypes dominated the ex vivo response.

The CDR3 spans 12 residues. Trimming removed 0 bases at V and 15 bases at J, with 12 bases between. Germline CDR1 is LGHDT and CDR2 is YNNKEL (reference sequence). From the reads, TCRdb called clonotypes with MiXCR, one entry per CDR3 protein. The sample shows 490,000 or so distinct CDR3 sequences, approximately 10% of them seen only once. Sequenced sample: PBMCs. The chain joins TRBV3-1 to TRBJ2-1; no reliable D call. The clonotype originates from a human donor in good health (CMV status not recorded). Some clones in this sample may be carry-over from other donors' samples. The chain's CDR3 is CASSQEGFGRFF. CDR3 nucleotide sequence: TGTGCCAGCAGCCAAGAAGGATTTGGCAGGTTCTTC.